Below are 15 T cell receptor beta chains sequenced from a single sample in a study of blood T cell repertoires in COVID-19. Produced via immunoSEQ multiplex PCR; TCRdb's table is partial and in-frame only. The sample records about 150,000 clones, about nine tenths being singletons. The sample was PBMCs or T cells enriched from blood (not recorded which). The receptors originated from a middle-aged woman who had been exposed to COVID-19.

Only one count was recorded for this clone. V usage is TRBV19 and J usage is TRBJ2-7; TRBD2 matches at 9 bases. The junction had 5 bases not matched to a gene; V was cut back by 3 bases and J by 2 bases. The V gene's germline CDR1 is LNHDA and CDR2 SQIVND (reference sequence). The CDR3 covers 15 residues. The CDR3 loop reads CASSIPGLATYEQYF. For the CDR3, the DNA is TGTGCCAGTAGTATCCCGGGACTAGCTACCTACGAGCAGTACTTC.

The gene calls are TRBV15 and TRBJ2-6; D is possibly TRBD1 (5 bases). The ends were cut back, 0 bases at V and 1 base at J, with 7 bases in the middle. CDR1 LNHNV and CDR2 YYDKDF come from the germline V gene (reference sequence). This CDR3 is 16 amino acids long. CDR3 residues: CATSREGASGANVLTF. The CDR3 bases are TGTGCCACCAGCAGAGAAGGGGCTTCTGGGGCCAACGTCCTGACTTTC.

The J gene is TRBJ1-3, the V gene TRBV28; 10 nucleotides align to TRBD1. The J segment lost 3 bases and the V segment lost 3 bases, leaving 5 bases of the junction unmatched. This CDR3 comprises 16 residues. Germline CDR1 reads MDHEN; CDR2 reads SYDVKM. CDR3 sequence reads: CASSFRGTGVGNTIYF. The CDR3 DNA is TGTGCCAGCAGTTTTCGAGGGACAGGGGTTGGAAACACCATATATTTT.

Note on this clone: This sample includes further DNA sequences coding for the same CDR3. The chain recombines TRBV11-3 with TRBJ2-3, with D uncertain. The CDR3 totals 13 residues. Between the trimmed V and J ends, which lost 1 base and 3 bases, there was a span of 5 bases. Germline CDR1 SGHNT, CDR2 YENEEA. CDR3 DNA: TGTGCCAGCAGCTTAGGCCGGACAGATACGCAGTATTTT. Translated: CASSLGRTDTQYF.

The count of this clone is one. The CDR3 loop is CASSFGGSTDTQYF. In DNA form, the CDR3 reads TGTGCCAGCAGCTTCGGCGGGAGCACAGATACGCAGTATTTT. The J gene is TRBJ2-3, the V gene TRBV7-2; D is possibly TRBD2 (5 bases). The CDR3 length is 14 residues. V was pared by 3 bases and J by 0 bases, with 7 bases between. In germline, CDR1 is SGHTA, CDR2 FQGNSA.

This chain links TRBV5-1 with TRBJ2-7; tentative D call: TRBD2 (6 bases). The germline CDR1 and CDR2 sequences are SGHRS and YFSETQ. The germline V and J ends were trimmed by 3 bases and 3 bases, with 16 bases remaining between them. This CDR3 has 15 residues. The CDR3: CASSSTGRSGYEQYF. DNA of the CDR3: TGCGCCAGCAGCTCCACCGGGAGATCGGGCTACGAGCAGTACTTC.

The chain links TRBV14 to TRBJ1-6; unclear D gene. The germline V gene encodes CDR1 SGHDN and CDR2 FVKESK. V was shortened by 4 bases and J by 7 bases, with 14 bases between the two germline ends. This CDR3 is 15 amino acids long. The CDR3 protein is CASSPRVFPNSPLHF. CDR3 nucleotide sequence: TGTGCCAGCAGCCCTAGAGTTTTCCCCAATTCACCCCTCCACTTT.

This chain uses TRBV6-5 with TRBJ2-7; possibly TRBD1 for D (6 bases). CDR3 length: 14 residues. Trimming left V 3 bases short and J 0 bases short, with 9 bases between. Germline CDR1 and CDR2: MNHEY and SVGAGI. The CDR3 is CASSYYRDSYEQYF. In nucleotides, the CDR3 is TGTGCCAGCAGTTATTACAGGGACTCCTACGAGCAGTACTTC.

J is TRBJ1-5 and V is TRBV6-1, with 9 bases fitting TRBD1. The CDR3 loop spans 18 amino acids. Trimming took 2 bases from V and 0 from J; bases not matched to a gene: 8. The V gene's germline CDR1 is MNHNS and CDR2 SASEGT. The CDR3 DNA is TGTGCCAGCAGTGAATTGACAGGGGGGGGCTATAGCAATCAGCCCCAGCATTTT. Encoded protein: CASSELTGGGYSNQPQHF.

The V and J genes are TRBV7-8 and TRBJ1-2, with TRBD1 as a possible D gene (6 bases). The CDR3 consists of 13 residues. CDR1 is SGHVS, CDR2 FQNEAQ, per germline. Trimming took off 0 bases at V and 11 bases at J, with 13 bases between the two ends. DNA of the CDR3: TGTGCCAGCAGCTTAGCGGGGGCGTGGGGTTACACCTTC. Its protein product is CASSLAGAWGYTF.

The chain combines TRBV9 with TRBJ2-7, with 8 bases matching TRBD2. This CDR3 comprises 14 residues. The germline V gene encodes CDR1 SGDLS and CDR2 YYNGEE. The J segment lost 5 bases and the V segment lost 2 bases, leaving 6 bases of the junction unmatched. CDR3: CASSVGGGSHEQYF. As DNA, the CDR3 is TGTGCCAGCAGCGTGGGCGGGGGGTCCCACGAGCAGTACTTC.

This clone was counted a single time. This sequence joins TRBV28 and TRBJ1-1; TRBD1 aligns across 9 bases. J gave up 7 bases and V 3 bases, and 3 bases lay outside the gene matches. Per germline, CDR1 MDHEN and CDR2 SYDVKM. The CDR3 runs 13 residues. The DNA of the CDR3 is TGTGCCAGCAGTTTGGGGACAGGGAGTGAAGCTTTCTTT. Translated, it gives CASSLGTGSEAFF.

This chain joins TRBV19 and TRBJ1-1; 8 nucleotides agree with TRBD1. CDR1 LNHDA and CDR2 SQIVND come from the germline V gene (reference sequence). CDR3 size: 17 residues. V lost 3 bases and J lost 1; bases outside the gene matches: 10. CDR3 amino acids: CASSIGLQGARNTEAFF. DNA of the CDR3: TGTGCCAGTAGTATTGGCCTCCAGGGGGCGCGGAACACTGAAGCTTTCTTT.

The CDR3 DNA sequence: TGCGCCAGCAGCTCTAGACAGGGTGGGAATTCACCCCTCCACTTT. Translating it yields CASSSRQGGNSPLHF. The chain joins TRBV5-1 to TRBJ1-6; 7 positions match TRBD1. Germline V gene lookup returns CDR1 SGHRS and CDR2 YFSETQ. With 3 bases clipped from V and 7 bases from J, the junction kept 7 bases outside the gene matches. This CDR3 contains 15 residues.

In its sample, this clone was seen a few times. The gene calls are TRBV9 and TRBJ2-5; TRBD2 agrees at 7 bases. Germline CDR1 SGDLS, CDR2 YYNGEE. This CDR3 is built from 15 residues. After removal of 0 bases from V and 5 bases from J, the junction contained 7 bases not matched to a gene. CDR3 DNA: TGTGCCAGCAGCGTAGAGCCCCGGCGGGGGGAGACCCAGTACTTC. Translating it yields CASSVEPRRGETQYF.